This note documents a single T cell receptor beta chain sequence. Its antigen target is currently unknown. No much larger clonotype is one base removed from it; base qualities were not supplied. The entry originates in a study of cytomegalovirus exposure and HLA in healthy donors (dated by TCRdb to 2017 to 2019). About the full investigation: According to an earlier analysis of a few hundred of the donors, about 170 million T cells yielded approximately 120 million unique TCR beta sequences and approximately 300 Gb of sequence data. In an earlier analysis of 587 of the donors, high-throughput TCR beta sequencing was used to judge whether each TCR beta V gene segment behaved as functional or pseudogenic. To study patterns of TCR occurrence, a later analysis re-analyzed previously published TCR beta repertoires from around 660 donors and added high-resolution HLA genotyping. HLA typing covered class I and class II loci at four-digit resolution. Every repertoire in the discovery cohort had been generated on one and the same sequencing platform. High-throughput TCR immunosequencing, statistical association of individual TCRs with disease status, and machine learning were combined to predict cytomegalovirus infection status. The study aimed to test whether cataloging public T cell receptors could reveal signatures of past pathogen exposure. A separate validation cohort of about 110 different subjects was used in addition to the roughly 700-subject first cohort. Across 398 genotyped donors of the cohort, an average of approximately 200,000 unique TCR beta nucleotide sequences per donor were sequenced, and 15% to 20% of those sequences were non-productive. An early release that covered around 590 HLA-typed donors contained around 300 gigabases of sequencing data and tens of millions of unique TCR sequences. Among the roughly 390 genotyped donors, approximately 77% belonged to the genetic ancestry cluster associated with self-reported Caucasian donors. Donor age, sex, ethnicity and CMV serostatus were collected together with the repertoire data. The number of typed donors differed by locus: roughly 629-630 for A, B, C, DRB1 and DQB1; some 500 for DQA1; approximately 610 for DPA1; and 400 to 480 for DPB1. The study used immunosequencing to profile the T cell repertoires of 600 to 850 subjects and linked those repertoires to cytomegalovirus serostatus. In the later analysis, no new phenotypic data were used to find candidate immune exposures; instead, reliance was placed on TCR beta sequences and their occurrence across donors. In a later genetic analysis, genome-wide SNP genotypes for about 55% of the 666 donors were used, and that subset was treated as a discovery cohort. A handful of DR-DQ haplotypes were treated as single units for association and clustering because of strong linkage in the cohort. General study outcomes and caveats: In an earlier analysis of more than 500 of the donors, most TCR beta V segments appeared in productive rearrangements about 87% or about 30% of the time, broadly matching IMGT annotations. A later analysis found that TCR association rates varied across HLA loci, with DRB1 alleles showing the most associated TCRs and HLA-C alleles the fewest. Because the 87-base-pair reads could not distinguish some IMGT-functional V segments, including TRBV6-2 and TRBV6-3, those segments were excluded. Because some donors lacked HLA typing at each locus, the association tests relied only on the typed subset. For the cohort, immune exposure information was limited to CMV serostatus. Because counts were too low, about 17 rarely observed V segments, including chromosome 9 orphons, were excluded from the earlier analysis of some 540 of the donors. According to a later genetic analysis, donors in an Asian-associated ancestry cluster had fewer N-insertions in productive TCRs than the approximately 700-donor mean. In a later analysis, HLA-associated TCR beta chains were found to be more clonally expanded and to have lower generation probabilities than equally common non-associated chains. The classifier was reported to diagnose cytomegalovirus status with high specificity and sensitivity in both the original cohort and the validation cohort. Across donors, most TCR sequences were observed very rarely, whereas some public TCRs were present in many individuals. Linkage disequilibrium might explain the correlated functional status among segregating V segments, but an unknown experimental factor could not be excluded. V-gene and J-gene trimming of TCR beta chains was associated with a missense DCLRE1C variant in a later genetic analysis, and the association was replicated in an independent cohort. A later analysis reported that several top co-occurrence clusters appeared linked to parvovirus B19, influenza, CMV and Epstein-Barr virus. In a later analysis, 15,000 to 20,000 TCR beta sequences were associated with specific HLA alleles at a false discovery rate of 0.05. Three of the identified cytomegalovirus-associated TCR beta chains were confirmed in vitro to be specific for cytomegalovirus antigens. This cohort had only TCR beta chains sequenced, and the lack of alpha or paired-chain data limited which features could be detected. A group of highly shared sequence variants was considered likely to be a technical artifact of the sequencing pipeline. A later analysis found that most CMV-associated TCR beta chains appeared HLA-restricted, with HLA associations seemingly driven largely by CMV exposure. The presence/absence analyses assumed that sequencing depth was roughly uniform across donors, and that assumption may not be true. The authors suggested that the approach could potentially be extended to other disease states and immunological phenotypes. Strong co-occurrence of HLA alleles, especially DR and DQ, made assigning TCR associations to individual alleles difficult. A further reported finding was that TCR beta sequences accurately predicted the HLA-A and HLA-B alleles for most subjects in the first cohort. A total of 150 to 200 TCR beta chains were listed by the study as associated with cytomegalovirus.

Receptors were amplified or captured by the immunoSEQ multiplex PCR assay. A mixture of 60 forward primers for TCR Vbeta segments and 13 reverse primers for TCR Jbeta segments was used in the multiplex PCR. The CDR3 region of rearranged TCR beta genes was amplified from genomic DNA by a multiplex PCR assay. The Illumina HiSeq System was used to sequence the amplified TCR beta libraries as 87-base-pair reads. Turning to the authors' computational methods: Across the roughly 700 repertoires, a later analysis counted 60 million to 90 million unique TCR beta chains, around 11 million of which were shared by at least two donors. To remove PCR and sequencing errors, raw reads were error-corrected and collapsed into unique sequences using a nearest-neighbor algorithm that merged closely related sequences. Alignment of CDR3 sequences to IMGT reference sequences was used to assign V, D and J gene segments. For a sequence to be retained, a match of at least six nucleotides to both a V gene segment and a J gene segment was required. A rearrangement was called productive if the CDR3 had no stop codons and remained in frame with V and J, and every other rearrangement was called non-productive. Following IMGT convention, CDR3 was defined as the stretch from the second conserved V-encoded cysteine up to the conserved J-encoded phenylalanine. In an earlier analysis of around 540 of the donors, sequences lacking an unambiguous match to a single V gene segment were excluded. An earlier analysis of under 750 of the donors called V segments functional above 56.7% productive rearrangements and segregating when the between-donor standard deviation exceeded 5%. To diagnose cytomegalovirus status from the catalog of TCR beta chain sequences, a statistical classification framework was built. In a later analysis, TCR nucleotide sequences were compared against IMGT/GENE-DB human TR gene sequences so that V and J genes could be assigned. In a later analysis, CDR3 sequences and most-parsimonious VDJ recombination scenarios were assigned using the TCRdist pipeline. A later analysis defined each TCR beta chain by its CDR3 amino acid sequence plus V-gene family, and excluded reads lacking a unique V-gene family. As a way to deal with suspected cross-contamination and a sequencing artifact, a later analysis dropped under 600 nucleotide sequences that were highly shared and had low generation probability. A later analysis calculated a clonal expansion index for each public chain from normalized within-repertoire ranks of inferred template counts. Generation probabilities in a later analysis came from a VDJ recombination model fitted to out-of-frame rearrangements, and those results were checked against IGoR. In a later analysis, TCR-TCR, TCR-HLA and TCR-CMV co-occurrence was scored with hypergeometric tests, and a repertoire-size bias correction was applied to TCR pairs. To estimate false discovery rates, a later analysis permuted the HLA or CMV assignments 20 times. A later analysis grouped co-occurring TCRs with DBSCAN, adding TCRdist sequence similarity when clustering within HLA-allele-positive subsets. Co-occurrence clustering excluded repertoires with fewer than 30,000 or more than 120,000 public chains, plus five with anomalous nucleotide sharing. TCRdb limited this immuneACCESS table to in-frame rearrangements with V and J called. A share of clones is missing; checked studies link under half to unresolved V genes, and the rest is unexplained. For V, J and clone size, that table is used; D and trimming come from the DNA. The sample table contains approximately 130,000 clones; only one count was recorded for around three quarters of them. Jointly, the top ten make up approximately 6.5% of the sample.

The germline V end is reduced by 8 bases and the J end by 8 bases; junction bases left unmatched: 6. Reading the germline V gene gives CDR1 ENHRY and CDR2 SYGVKD. Spanning cysteine to phenylalanine, the CDR3 consists of 13 amino acids. CDR3 DNA is the only sequence kept; it has 39 bases, read in frame from the first base. The cohort comprised 710 or so healthy bone marrow donors. Cohort members were all nominally healthy when sampled, although unrecorded immune exposures were likely present. The donor tested CMV seronegative, placing the donor among the 300 to 450 seronegative members of the cohort. A peripheral blood sample was collected from each donor, and TCR beta sequencing was performed on peripheral blood mononuclear cells. Genomic DNA extraction from the blood cell samples was performed with the Qiagen DNeasy Blood Extraction Kit.

This TCR came from a woman between 40 and 50 years old in good health and CMV-seronegative. The specimen sequenced was PBMCs. The rearrangement joined TRBV10-3 to TRBJ2-1; 10 central bases correspond to TRBD2. CDR3 sequence: CAISSGSLDEQFF. The nucleotide sequence is given as TGTGCCATCTCTAGCGGGAGTCTCGATGAGCAGTTCTTC.